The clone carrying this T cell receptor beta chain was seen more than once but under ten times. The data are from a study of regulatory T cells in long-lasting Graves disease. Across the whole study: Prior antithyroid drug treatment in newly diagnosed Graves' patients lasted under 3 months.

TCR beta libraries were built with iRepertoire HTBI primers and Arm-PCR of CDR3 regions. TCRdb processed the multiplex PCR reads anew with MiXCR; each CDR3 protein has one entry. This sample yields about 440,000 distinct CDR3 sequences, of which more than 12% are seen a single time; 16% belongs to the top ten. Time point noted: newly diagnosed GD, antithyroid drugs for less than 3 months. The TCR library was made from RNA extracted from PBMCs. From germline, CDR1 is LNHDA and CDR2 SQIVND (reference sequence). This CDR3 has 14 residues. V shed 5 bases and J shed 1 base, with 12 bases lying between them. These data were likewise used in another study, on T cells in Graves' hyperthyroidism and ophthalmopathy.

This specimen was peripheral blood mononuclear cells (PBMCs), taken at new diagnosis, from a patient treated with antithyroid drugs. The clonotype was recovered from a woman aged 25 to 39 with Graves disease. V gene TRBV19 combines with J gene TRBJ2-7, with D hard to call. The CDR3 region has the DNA TGTGCCAGTAGTCTTAAGCACCTTTCCTACGAGCAGTACTTC. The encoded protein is CASSLKHLSYEQYF.